This T cell receptor (beta chain) comes out of a study of T cells in tuberculosis. Measured with immunoSEQ multiplex PCR; TCRdb has only the in-frame clones, and not every one. The repertoire holds some 41,000 clones, with around 94% as singletons. Comments on this clone: Its antigen is unidentified.

Adolescents were screened for latent TB by skin test and IGRA. Findings and limits, study-wide: The TCR-beta difference was not significant; alpha differences partly reflected length. Active tuberculosis cases were adults; controls were adolescents.

The receptor's source is a donor aged 10 to 29 with latent tuberculosis or without tuberculosis infection. Some clones in this sample may be carry-over from other donors' samples. Sequencing used PBMCs.

The CDR3 loop reads CASSAGDRAAETQYF. The CDR3 nucleotides read TGTGCCAGCAGCGCGGGCGACAGGGCGGCAGAGACCCAGTACTTC. The chain recombines TRBV7-9 with TRBJ2-5; 7 positions agree with TRBD1. V lost 5 bases to trimming and J lost 4 bases; unmatched junction nucleotides: 10. The germline gives CDR1 SEHNR, CDR2 FQNEAQ (reference sequence). The CDR3 has 15 amino acids.